The 19 T cell receptor beta chains reported below all come from one sample, sequenced in a study of shared clonotypes between healthy human individuals. CD8 cells regarded as naive lacked CD45RO, were positively chosen for CCR7, and omitted terminally differentiated effector memory CD45RA+ cells. The method was immunoSEQ multiplex PCR; TCRdb's version includes in-frame clones alone and lacks a portion of them. The top ten clones hold roughly 1.7% of a sample with about 2,200,000 clones, roughly 91% of them seen once. Material for sequencing was naive CD8+ T cells from PBMCs. The origin of the receptors is a man younger than 30 in good health. Some clones in this sample may be carry-over from other donors' samples.

V usage is TRBV10-2 and J usage is TRBJ1-5; D is ambiguous. Deletions cut 0 bases from V and 7 bases from J, with 7 bases between. The CDR3 has 13 amino acids. In germline, CDR1 is WSHSY, CDR2 SAAADI. This chain's CDR3 is CASSESVWQPQHF. CDR3 in DNA: TGCGCCAGCAGTGAGTCGGTGTGGCAGCCCCAGCATTTT.

The V call is TRBV28, the J call TRBJ1-1, with D unclear. This CDR3 has 16 amino acids. Germline assignment: CDR1 MDHEN and CDR2 SYDVKM. The V gene lost 3 bases and the J gene lost 3 bases, with 17 bases spanning the gap. CDR3 in DNA: TGTGCCAGCAGTTTGGGTCCCTCGAGGTTGTACACTGAAGCTTTCTTT. Amino acids: CASSLGPSRLYTEAFF.

V and J are TRBV7-8 and TRBJ1-3; D possibly corresponds to TRBD1 (6 bases). The CDR3 runs to 15 residues. Trimming removed 8 bases at V and 7 bases at J, with 21 bases between. Germline assignment: CDR1 SGHVS and CDR2 FQNEAQ. CDR3 DNA: TGTGCCAGCGGGTTGGACCGGGGGCCATTTAACACCATATATTTT. Residues: CASGLDRGPFNTIYF.

A note on this clone: In the same sample, other DNA sequences code for this CDR3. This chain connects TRBV7-9 to TRBJ1-1; D uncertain. The CDR3 sequence is 12 residues long. Trimming removed 0 bases from V and 6 bases from J, with 5 bases in between. Germline-derived CDR1 and CDR2 are SEHNR and FQNEAQ (reference sequence). CDR3 coding DNA: TGTGCCAGCAGCTTAGCAAGGCCTGAAGCTTTCTTT. Its translation: CASSLARPEAFF.

The J gene is TRBJ2-7, the V gene TRBV7-9; TRBD2 agrees at 8 bases. CDR1 and CDR2 from the germline V gene are SEHNR and FQNEAQ (reference sequence). The junction had 4 bases not matched to a gene; V was cut back by 2 bases and J by 7 bases. The CDR3 totals 13 residues. The CDR3 bases are TGTGCCAGCAGCTTAAGCTTAGCGGGGGAGCAGTACTTC. Its translation: CASSLSLAGEQYF.

In this sample, this clone turned up once. The rearrangement uses TRBV29-1 and TRBJ1-4; D remains unclear. The CDR3 is made up of 11 amino acids. Germline values: CDR1 SQVTM, CDR2 ANQGSEA. V lost 7 bases and J 10 bases, leaving 13 bases between the germline ends. The CDR3 DNA is TGCAGCGCTCGGATAGTCGGAAAACTGTTTTTT. As protein: CSARIVGKLFF.

The chain combines TRBV30 with TRBJ2-2; D call uncertain. This CDR3 spans 17 amino acids. The germline gives CDR1 GTSNPN, CDR2 SVGIG (reference sequence). V lost 3 bases, J lost 6 bases, and 23 bases lay in between. CDR3 protein: CAWSPPRWAMKAGELFF. The CDR3 coding sequence is TGTGCCTGGAGCCCCCCGAGGTGGGCGATGAAAGCCGGGGAGCTGTTTTTT.

The chain joins TRBV14 to TRBJ1-4, with unresolved D. CDR1 SGHDN and CDR2 FVKESK come from the germline V gene. V was trimmed by 5 bases and J by 0 bases, leaving 7 bases between them. The CDR3 covers 14 residues. This CDR3 is CASSMAATNEKLFF. CDR3 nucleotides: TGTGCCAGCAGCATGGCTGCAACTAATGAAAAACTGTTTTTT.

This clone was detected only a few times. The chain combines TRBV7-9 with TRBJ1-2; 8 positions agree with TRBD1. CDR1 is SEHNR and CDR2 is FQNEAQ in the germline V gene (reference sequence). The CDR3 length is 14 residues. V was clipped by 8 bases and J by 5 bases; unmatched bases: 10. CDR3 DNA: TGTGCCAGCGGTCCCATACAGGGGGGATATGGCTACACCTTC. As protein: CASGPIQGGYGYTF.

This chain links TRBV6-1 with TRBJ2-1; no clear D gene. Germline CDR1 and CDR2: MNHNS and SASEGT. The CDR3 extends over 14 amino acids. V was clipped by 0 bases and J by 1 base, with 4 bases between them. CDR3 DNA sequence: TGTGCCAGCAGTGAAGCTCGGTCCTACAATGAGCAGTTCTTC. This translates into CASSEARSYNEQFF.

This chain joins TRBV9 and TRBJ2-3; D may be TRBD1 (5 bases). V was pared by 0 bases and J by 4 bases, with 18 bases between. CDR3 size: 17 residues. CDR1 is SGDLS and CDR2 is YYNGEE in the germline V gene. CDR3 DNA sequence: TGTGCCAGCAGCGTAGCCCCGCGACAGCTATTTGCAGATACGCAGTATTTT. Its translation: CASSVAPRQLFADTQYF.

The genes are TRBV6-5 and TRBJ2-1, with D tentatively TRBD2 (5 bases). Trimming stripped 6 bases from V and 0 bases from J, with 12 bases between. This CDR3 region has 15 residues. Per the germline V gene, CDR1 is MNHEY and CDR2 is SVGAGI. The DNA for the CDR3 is TGTGCCAGCAGGGACTTTCCGAGCTCCTACAATGAGCAGTTCTTC. This encodes CASRDFPSSYNEQFF.

The rearrangement links TRBV30 to TRBJ2-1; 9 nucleotides match TRBD2. The CDR3 runs to 16 residues. V lost 0 bases, J lost 2 bases, and 5 bases stayed unmatched. The germline V gene has CDR1 GTSNPN and CDR2 SVGIG (reference sequence). The DNA for the CDR3 is TGTGCCTGGAGTGTATGGAGGACTAGCGCCTACAATGAGCAGTTCTTC. Translation gives CAWSVWRTSAYNEQFF.

This chain uses TRBV27 with TRBJ2-3; TRBD2 matches at 9 bases. This CDR3 spans 15 amino acids. Trimming took 6 bases from V and 8 from J; bases not matched to a gene: 12. Germline CDR1 MNHEY, CDR2 SMNVEV (reference sequence). The DNA for the CDR3 is TGTGCCAGCAGACGAGAGGCTAGCGGGGTTACTACGCAGTATTTT. Translated: CASRREASGVTTQYF.

V is TRBV7-9 and J is TRBJ1-3; no reliable D call. Trimming removed 3 bases at V and 2 bases at J, with 14 bases between. The germline V gene has CDR1 SEHNR and CDR2 FQNEAQ (reference sequence). This CDR3 has 16 amino acids. CDR3 DNA: TGTGCCAGCAGCTTGAATTGGGGAGAAGCTGGAAACACCATATATTTT. It specifies CASSLNWGEAGNTIYF.

Comments on this clone: Other DNA sequences from this sample encode an identical CDR3 as well. V is TRBV6-5 and J is TRBJ2-1; 8 positions agree with TRBD2. The V gene's germline CDR1 is MNHEY and CDR2 SVGAGI. V lost 3 bases to trimming and J lost 10 bases; unmatched junction nucleotides: 5. This CDR3 contains 13 residues. CDR3 in DNA: TGTGCCAGCAGTTATGGGACTAGAGGGGAGCAGTTCTTC. It translates to CASSYGTRGEQFF.

The DNA of the CDR3 is TGCGCCAGCAGCCAAGATGGCGGGAGGAGCCGCACCGGGGAGCTGTTTTTT. Its translation: CASSQDGGRSRTGELFF. This chain uses TRBV4-1 with TRBJ2-2; 8 bases fit TRBD2. Germline V gene sequence: CDR1 MGHRA, CDR2 YSYEKL. The V segment lost 0 bases and the J segment 4 bases; nucleotides outside the gene matches: 7. This CDR3 has 17 residues.

The chain uses TRBV28 and TRBJ2-2; 8 nucleotides align to TRBD1. The CDR3 has 14 amino acids. The V segment lost 6 bases and the J segment 3 bases; nucleotides outside the gene matches: 3. CDR1 and CDR2 from the germline V gene are MDHEN and SYDVKM. Written as DNA, the CDR3 is TGTGCCAGCAGGCAGGGGGCGGACACCGGGGAGCTGTTTTTT. It yields the protein CASRQGADTGELFF. Drawing the rest from reference TRBV28 and TRBJ2-2, the complete variable domain is DVKVTQSSRYLVKRTGEKVFLECVQDMDHENMFWYRQDPGLGLRLIYFSYDVKMKEKGDIPEGYSVSREKKERFSLILESASTNQTSMYLCASRQGADTGELFFGEGSRLTVL.

The V gene is TRBV19, the J gene TRBJ1-3; D remains ambiguous. Germline V gene sequence: CDR1 LNHDA, CDR2 SQIVND (reference sequence). The length of the CDR3 is 14 residues. V shed 9 bases and J shed 4 bases, with 16 bases lying between them. The CDR3 coding sequence is TGTGCCAGCCGAGACCTAGATCCCGGAAACACCATATATTTT. Protein product: CASRDLDPGNTIYF.